Listed below are T cell receptor beta chains from one sample, sequenced in a study of T cell responses to AZD1222 COVID-19 vaccine. Profiling relied on immunoSEQ multiplex PCR, and the TCRdb table lists in-frame clones only, not all of them. There are about 120,000 clones in the sample; roughly 91% occur only once, and less than 4.5% lies in the top ten. The material was peripheral blood, obtained on day 0 of AZD1222 vaccination. These receptor sequences come from an adult in good health. The CDR3 runs from the conserved cysteine through the conserved F or W. The D gene is left open where the match is weak. Rows may omit the clone size; those that give it use once, few, many or a size class.

>TRBJ1-2|-|-|TRBV30
CASYGYTF
TGTGCCAGCTATGGCTACACCTTC
>TRBJ1-5|-|-|TRBV4-1
CASSPPSRKIQPQHF
TGCGCCAGCAGCCCTCCCTCCAGGAAGATTCAGCCCCAGCATTTT
>TRBJ2-2|-|once|TRBV30
CAWTLVPGELFF
TGTGCCTGGACCCTCGTTCCCGGGGAGCTGTTTTTT
>TRBJ1-4|TRBD1|-|TRBV7-8
CASSSTDRGSEKLFF
TGTGCCAGCAGCTCCACTGACAGGGGTAGTGAAAAACTGTTTTTT
>TRBJ1-5|-|-|TRBV10-3
CAISDMLGPQHF
TGTGCCATCAGTGACATGTTAGGGCCCCAGCATTTT
>TRBJ2-3|TRBD2|-|TRBV7-6
CASTLSGGGTDTQYF
TGTGCCAGCACCCTTAGCGGGGGGGGAACAGATACGCAGTATTTT
>TRBJ1-2|-|-|TRBV3-1/TRBV3-2
CASSPGHPNYGYTF
TGTGCCAGCAGCCCGGGACACCCTAACTATGGCTACACCTTC
>TRBJ2-1|-|once|TRBV10-2
CASSDFGNEQFF
TGCGCCAGCAGTGATTTTGGCAATGAGCAGTTCTTC
>TRBJ2-5|TRBD1|-|TRBV7-9
CASSSGTGVVETQYF
TGTGCCAGCAGCTCCGGGACAGGGGTGGTAGAGACCCAGTACTTC
>TRBJ1-6|TRBD1|-|TRBV6-4
CASRAGQGPNSPLHF
TGTGCCAGCAGGGCCGGACAGGGCCCGAATTCACCCCTCCACTTT
>TRBJ2-2|TRBD1|-|TRBV18
CASSPRDRGAGELFF
TGTGCCAGCTCACCACGGGACAGGGGTGCCGGGGAGCTGTTTTTT
>TRBJ2-7|-|-|TRBV5-8
CASSFLPQRVYEQYF
TGTGCCAGCAGCTTTCTTCCCCAGCGTGTTTACGAGCAGTACTTC
>TRBJ1-1|TRBD1|-|TRBV2
CASSGRQGLNTEAFF
TGTGCCAGCAGTGGAAGACAGGGATTGAACACTGAAGCTTTCTTT
>TRBJ1-2|-|-|TRBV6-5
CASSYSREAYGYTF
TGTGCCAGCAGTTACTCGCGGGAGGCCTATGGCTACACCTTC
>TRBJ1-1|-|-|TRBV29-1
CSVEGTEAFF
TGCAGCGTTGAGGGAACTGAAGCTTTCTTT
>TRBJ1-4|-|-|TRBV18
CASSPPLGEKLFF
TGTGCCAGCTCACCACCTCTGGGGGAAAAACTGTTTTTT
>TRBJ2-3|-|-|TRBV11-2
CASSLSTDTQYF
TGTGCCAGCAGCTTAAGCACAGATACGCAGTATTTT
>TRBJ2-1|-|-|TRBV7-9
CASRPGRTSSYNEQFF
TGTGCCAGCAGGCCCGGCCGGACGAGCTCCTACAATGAGCAGTTCTTC
>TRBJ2-3|TRBD2|-|TRBV2
CAGGSGRAFDTQYF
TGTGCCGGGGGTAGCGGGAGGGCGTTTGATACGCAGTATTTT
>TRBJ2-1|TRBD1|-|TRBV5-5
CASSPGDRPPYNEQFF
TGTGCCAGCAGCCCGGGGGACAGGCCCCCTTACAATGAGCAGTTCTTC
>TRBJ1-1|-|-|TRBV7-9
CATQGIEAFF
TGTGCCACCCAGGGAATTGAAGCTTTCTTT
>TRBJ1-2|-|once|TRBV6-5
CASRIHREPYGYTF
TGTGCCAGCCGAATACACAGGGAACCCTATGGCTACACCTTC
>TRBJ1-2|TRBD1|-|TRBV6-5
CASAGTGGDGYTF
TGTGCCAGCGCGGGGACAGGGGGCGATGGCTACACCTTC
>TRBJ2-2|-|-|TRBV9
CASALRAGELFF
TGTGCCAGCGCCTTGAGGGCCGGGGAGCTGTTTTTT
>TRBJ2-1|-|-|TRBV4-2
CASSQARSTGNEQFF
TGTGCCAGCAGCCAAGCCAGGTCCACTGGGAATGAGCAGTTCTTC
>TRBJ2-7|-|-|TRBV3-1/TRBV3-2
CASSQDRDHNSYEQYF
TGTGCCAGCAGCCAAGATCGGGATCACAACTCCTACGAGCAGTACTTC
>TRBJ1-5|-|-|TRBV18
CASSPTEGNQPQHF
TGTGCCAGCTCACCCACCGAGGGCAATCAGCCCCAGCATTTT
>TRBJ2-3|-|-|TRBV1
CTSSQDLPLAGGRTDTQYF
TGCACCAGCAGCCAAGATTTACCCCTAGCGGGAGGGCGCACAGATACGCAGTATTTT
>TRBJ1-1|-|-|TRBV10-3
CAISAGGQGIIF
TGTGCCATCAGTGCCGGCGGTCAGGGGATAATCTTT
>TRBJ1-3|TRBD1|-|TRBV28
CASTPGQGAGNTIYF
TGTGCCAGCACCCCGGGACAGGGGGCTGGAAACACCATATATTTT
>TRBJ1-6|TRBD1|-|TRBV30
CAWRPTPTGSNSPLHF
TGTGCCTGGAGACCAACCCCGACAGGGAGTAATTCACCCCTCCACTTT
>TRBJ2-5|TRBD2|-|TRBV4-1
CASSQGRASGRLETQYF
TGCGCCAGCAGCCAAGGGCGGGCTAGCGGGAGGTTAGAGACCCAGTACTTC
>TRBJ2-5|TRBD1|-|TRBV19
CASSKLQGAQETQYF
TGTGCCAGTAGTAAACTCCAGGGGGCTCAAGAGACCCAGTACTTC
>TRBJ1-1|-|-|TRBV6-5
CASSYSTAAPQAFF
TGTGCCAGCAGTTACTCGACGGCAGCGCCGCAAGCTTTCTTT
>TRBJ2-7|-|-|TRBV30
CAWRGQGPSYEQYF
TGTGCCTGGAGGGGGCAGGGGCCTTCCTACGAGCAGTACTTC
>TRBJ2-1|-|-|TRBV7-6
CASSLGVPRVKPYNEQFF
TGTGCCAGCAGCTTAGGTGTCCCCAGGGTAAAACCCTACAATGAGCAGTTCTTC
>TRBJ1-5|-|-|TRBV4-1
CASSQDWGPNQPQHF
TGCGCCAGCAGCCAAGACTGGGGCCCCAATCAGCCCCAGCATTTT
>TRBJ1-3|-|-|TRBV29-1
CSVVAAPGNTIYF
TGCAGCGTTGTGGCAGCTCCTGGAAACACCATATATTTT
>TRBJ1-3|-|-|TRBV7-2
CASSPGNTIYF
TGTGCCAGCAGCCCGGGAAACACCATATATTTT
>TRBJ2-3|TRBD2|-|TRBV10-3
CAISETSGTSTDTQYF
TGTGCCATCAGTGAGACTAGCGGGACTAGCACAGATACGCAGTATTTT
>TRBJ1-3|TRBD1|once|TRBV9
CASSVGPPGGLGNTIYF
TGTGCCAGCAGCGTAGGCCCTCCAGGGGGCCTAGGAAACACCATATATTTT
>TRBJ1-1|-|-|TRBV2
CASSGGARDTYTMNTEAFF
TGTGCCAGCAGTGGGGGGGCCCGGGACACTTATACGATGAACACTGAAGCTTTCTTT
>TRBJ1-4|-|-|TRBV7-9
CASRLTGTLGEKLFF
TGTGCCAGCAGGCTCACAGGGACATTGGGTGAAAAACTGTTTTTT
>TRBJ1-1|-|-|TRBV20-1
CSASGGTEAFF
TGCAGTGCTTCGGGAGGCACTGAAGCTTTCTTT
>TRBJ1-4|-|-|TRBV10-1
CASSLSGGEKLFF
TGCGCCAGCAGTCTTTCAGGAGGGGAAAAACTGTTTTTT
>TRBJ2-5|-|-|TRBV13
CASSQSLTFYQETQYF
TGTGCCAGCAGCCAGTCCTTGACATTTTACCAAGAGACCCAGTACTTC
>TRBJ2-7|TRBD1|once|TRBV5-1
CASSSGQGVSYEQYF
TGCGCCAGCAGCTCGGGACAGGGGGTCTCCTACGAGCAGTACTTC
>TRBJ1-1|-|-|TRBV7-9
CASSPPTGGRETEAFF
TGTGCCAGCAGCCCGCCAACCGGGGGGCGAGAAACTGAAGCTTTCTTT